One and the same sample provided the 9 T cell receptor beta chains below, sequenced in a study of circulating tumor DNA in untreated peripheral T-cell lymphoma listed by TCRdb under 2021. Libraries came from the immunoSEQ multiplex PCR assay. What TCRdb holds here is the immuneACCESS table cut down to in-frame rearrangements. Part of the clones is not present; checked against another copy, under half of the missing clones reflect an unresolved V gene, and the others are unexplained. The sample has 90 clones on record. Sequencing was carried out using cell-free DNA from blood serum. All receptors come from a human donor with peripheral T-cell lymphoma.

The chain recombines TRBV4-1 with TRBJ2-6; D is undetermined. This CDR3 has 18 residues. V was shortened by 5 bases and J by 5 bases, with 22 bases between the two germline ends. Germline values: CDR1 MGHRA, CDR2 YSYEKL. CDR3 sequence (DNA): TGCGCCAGCAGCACATTTCGCGAACCACAAAGTCGGGCCAACGTCCTGACTTTC. Protein: CASSTFREPQSRANVLTF.

The table lists this clone with a few counts. This chain uses TRBV29-1 with TRBJ2-5, with D perhaps TRBD1 (6 bases). CDR1 and CDR2 from the germline V gene are SQVTM and ANQGSEA. V shed 7 bases and J shed 1 base, with 13 bases lying between them. CDR3 length: 13 amino acids. The CDR3 reads CSAYVTGQETQYF. CDR3 DNA: TGCAGCGCCTACGTGACAGGCCAAGAGACCCAGTACTTC.

The V call is TRBV9, the J call TRBJ1-5; D is undetermined. Trimming removed 4 bases at V and 10 bases at J, with 12 bases between. The CDR3 has 12 residues. In germline, CDR1 is SGDLS, CDR2 YYNGEE. The CDR3 coding sequence is TGTGCCAGCAGCCTAGGTGTTGGACCCCAGCATTTT. This sequence encodes CASSLGVGPQHF.

This clone showed up just once. The rearrangement uses TRBV6-1 and TRBJ1-4; the D gene is possibly TRBD1 (5 bases). Germline V gene lookup returns CDR1 MNHNS and CDR2 SASEGT. The CDR3 has 15 amino acids. The ends were cut back, 2 bases at V and 5 bases at J, with 12 bases in the middle. As DNA, the CDR3 is TGTGCCAGCAGTGAATTGGGGGTCCCCAATGAAAAACTGTTTTTT. This sequence encodes CASSELGVPNEKLFF.

The V and J genes are TRBV11-2 and TRBJ1-1, with D hard to call. The CDR3 covers 14 residues. The germline V gene encodes CDR1 SGHAT and CDR2 FQNNGV. Trimming removed 5 bases at V and 7 bases at J, with 17 bases between. The CDR3 nucleotides read TGTGCCAGCAGCCCCCAGTTGAGCGGAGTTGAAGCTTTCTTT. Encoded protein: CASSPQLSGVEAFF. Full variable domain (outside the CDR3, taken from reference TRBV11-2 and TRBJ1-1): EAGVAQSPRYKIIEKRQSVAFWCNPISGHATLYWYQQILGQGPKLLIQFQNNGVVDDSQLPKDRFSAERLKGVDSTLKIQPAKLEDSAVYLCASSPQLSGVEAFFGQGTRLTVV.

V and J are TRBV11-3 and TRBJ1-2, with D uncertain. V was pared by 5 bases and J by 4 bases, with 11 bases between. Germline V CDR1 and CDR2: SGHNT, YENEEA. The CDR3 consists of 13 residues. As DNA, the CDR3 is TGTGCCAGCAGCAACAGCGAAATCTATGGCTACACCTTC. It specifies CASSNSEIYGYTF. Full variable domain (outside the CDR3, taken from reference TRBV11-3 and TRBJ1-2): EAGVVQSPRYKIIEKKQPVAFWCNPISGHNTLYWYLQNLGQGPELLIRYENEEAVDDSQLPKDRFSAERLKGVDSTLKIQPAELGDSAVYLCASSNSEIYGYTFGSGTRLTVV.

J is TRBJ2-5 and V is TRBV9, with D perhaps TRBD2 (6 bases). Per germline, CDR1 SGDLS and CDR2 YYNGEE. V lost 6 bases, J lost 4 bases, and 16 bases lay in between. The CDR3 runs to 14 residues. The CDR3 spells CASTTGEGGETQYF. CDR3 sequence (DNA): TGTGCCAGCACTACGGGGGAAGGTGGAGAGACCCAGTACTTC.

The chain joins TRBV6-1 to TRBJ2-7; D may be TRBD1 (5 bases). Looked up from germline, CDR1 is MNHNS and CDR2 is SASEGT. V dropped 4 bases and J dropped 7 bases, with 14 bases sitting between them. This CDR3 region has 13 residues. Here the CDR3 reads CASSGRTPEEQYF. Here the CDR3 DNA reads TGTGCCAGCAGTGGGCGGACACCAGAAGAGCAGTACTTC.

The chain has TRBV30 and TRBJ1-5, with D perhaps matching TRBD1 (5 bases). With 1 base removed from V and 2 bases from J, the gap between germline ends came to 15 bases. The CDR3 is 16 amino acids. CDR1 is GTSNPN, CDR2 SVGIG, per germline (reference sequence). The CDR3 sequence is CAWSAPYQGGNQPQHF. The CDR3, as DNA: TGTGCCTGGAGTGCCCCATATCAGGGAGGCAATCAGCCCCAGCATTTT.